The T cell receptor beta chain described here comes from a study of Graves' ophthalmopathy and Graves' hyperthyroidism. On the study more broadly: Peripheral blood was collected at initial diagnosis, before any treatment. Broader study findings: Between ophthalmopathy and stable hyperthyroidism, a 13-signature model drew a separation with around 86% sensitivity and over 80% specificity.

Ineligible for inclusion were patients with other autoimmune diseases, uncontrolled infections, pregnancy or lactation. Diagnosis relied on clinical symptoms, serum thyroxine, TRAb, thyroid ultrasound and orbital computed tomography. The authors amplified TCR beta CDR3 regions from RNA transcripts. Following a first-round RT-PCR that used HTBI primers, a second-round multiplex PCR was carried out. MiXCR was run by TCRdb on the multiplex PCR reads, yielding one entry per CDR3 protein. The sample holds about 210,000 distinct CDR3 sequences, over 25% seen once. Trimming took 2 bases from V and 4 from J, leaving 14 bases between them. Germline V gives CDR1 MNHNS, CDR2 SASEGT. This CDR3 region has 15 residues. This clonotype was found many times. Its target is unknown.

This chain joins TRBV6-1 and TRBJ2-5; D not resolved. Material for sequencing was peripheral blood. This sequence was found in a man in his forties or fifties with Graves' ophthalmopathy. Here the CDR3 reads CASSEISRFGETQYF. CDR3 DNA sequence: TGTGCCAGCAGTGAAATTTCTAGATTCGGAGAGACCCAGTACTTC.